This TCR beta chain originates from a study of T-cell reconstitution after alpha-beta-depleted transplantation in children. Construction of the TCRbeta library involved unique molecular identifiers. TCRdb recomputed calls from the PCR reads with MiXCR, one row per CDR3 protein. Of about 350,000 distinct CDR3 sequences listed, 13% are singletons. Per the germline V gene, CDR1 is SGHVS and CDR2 is FNYEAQ. The CDR3 is 13 amino acids. With 5 bases removed from V and 6 bases from J, the gap between germline ends came to 11 bases. Specimen: PBMCs, collected from the stem cell graft. The source of this sequence is a human donor who donated a stem cell graft to a child with Fanconi anemia. The V gene is TRBV7-6, the J gene TRBJ2-1; D ambiguous. The CDR3 sequence: CASSPLSGNEQFF. The CDR3 DNA follows: TGTGCCAGCAGCCCGTTGAGTGGCAATGAGCAGTTCTTC.